A single T cell receptor (beta chain) is shown here with its context. Trimming removed 0 bases at V and 2 bases at J, with 11 bases between. Germline values: CDR1 MNHEY, CDR2 SVGAGI. CDR3 length: 16 amino acids. The data were taken from a study of OX40 agonist ivuxolimab in advanced cancers. Using immunoSEQ multiplex PCR, the repertoire was profiled, and TCRdb retains in-frame clones only, with some absent. The sample shows about 70,000 clones, just over 85% of them seen only once. The gene calls are TRBV6-5 and TRBJ2-1; D call uncertain. This receptor was obtained from an adult with an advanced solid tumor such as melanoma, head and neck, liver or kidney cancer. Here the sequenced sample was CD4+ or CD8+ T cells sorted from blood, taken in a trial of the OX40 agonist ivuxolimab. CDR3 coding DNA: TGTGCCAGCAGTTACTCGAATGAAATTCCCTACAATGAGCAGTTCTTC. Its translation: CASSYSNEIPYNEQFF.